The entry that follows covers one T cell receptor (beta chain) sequence. The antigen remains unidentified. A read error is possible here, since a much larger clone lies one base away. This specimen comes from a study of post-analysis software for immune sequencing data. Whole-study results and caveats: When compared against controls, multiple sclerosis patients showed significantly lower normalized Chao1 diversity. Four to six TRBV segments were significantly more frequent in patients than in controls. TRBV5-6, TRBV5-1 and TRBV20-1 were among these segments.

Germline CDR1 and CDR2: DFQATT and SNEGSKA (reference sequence). There are 17 residues in the CDR3. The J segment lost 8 bases and the V segment lost 0 bases, leaving 16 bases of the junction unmatched. TCR beta cDNA libraries included unique molecular identifiers. Input amounts of roughly 0.9 to 10 million T cells were used. These gave 500,000 or so cDNA molecules, so each molecule approximated one T cell. TCRdb itself ran the PCR reads through MiXCR, one entry per CDR3 protein. The table has over 150,000 distinct CDR3 sequences, around 28% seen once. What was sequenced was blood. The TCR comes from a girl between 10 and 17 years old with multiple sclerosis. This chain links TRBV20-1 with TRBJ2-1, with 7 positions matching TRBD2. The DNA for the CDR3 is TGCAGTGCTAGAGATTGGCGGATGCGGGAGAAGCACGATGAGCAGTTCTTC. This codes for CSARDWRMREKHDEQFF.